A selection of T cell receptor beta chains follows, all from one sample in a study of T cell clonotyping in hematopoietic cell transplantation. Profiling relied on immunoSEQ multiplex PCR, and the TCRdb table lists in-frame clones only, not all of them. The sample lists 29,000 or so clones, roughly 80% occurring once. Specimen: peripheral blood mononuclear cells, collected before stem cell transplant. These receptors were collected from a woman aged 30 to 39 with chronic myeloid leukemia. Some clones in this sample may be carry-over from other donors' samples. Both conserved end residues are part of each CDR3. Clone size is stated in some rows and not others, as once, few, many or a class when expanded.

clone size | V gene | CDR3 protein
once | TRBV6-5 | CASTNRVERRTEAFF
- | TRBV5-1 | CASSLDTGSGSGYTF
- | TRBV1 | CTSSTDPGLAKETQYF
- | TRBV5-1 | CASSPGPNQETQYF
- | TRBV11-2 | CASSLGGAEETQYF
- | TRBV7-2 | CASSPRLGGQNSPLHF
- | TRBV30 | CAWKTHGDGPYGYTF
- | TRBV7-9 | CASSLAGQGSPLHF
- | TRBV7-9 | CASSFWPNYGYTF
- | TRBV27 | CASSFLVGDNEQFF
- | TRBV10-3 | CAIGSGTGYSDTQYF
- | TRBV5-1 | CASSLDRRTRAYEQYF
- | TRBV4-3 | CASSPGGEYYGNTIYF
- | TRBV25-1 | CASSEISLPEAFF
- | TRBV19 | CASSEDRGLNTEAFF
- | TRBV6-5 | CASSYGQQFRGYTF
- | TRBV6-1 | CASSEALREGEQYF
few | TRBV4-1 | CASSQGEVNTEAFF
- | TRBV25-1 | CASSDSYRAFF
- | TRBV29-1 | CSVGMGSSSYEQYF
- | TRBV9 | CASSVVGSGGTDTQYF
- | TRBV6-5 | CASSSSGAPYNEQFF
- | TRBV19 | CASSIAGQRAFF
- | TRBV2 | CASSVPGNTEAFF
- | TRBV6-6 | CASSPQGTEAFF
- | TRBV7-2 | CASSQTGNPYEQYF
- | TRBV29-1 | CSVEDETEAFF
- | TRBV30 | CAWMGDRGLDGELFF
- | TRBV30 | CAWSVLGSGVGGTTDTQYF
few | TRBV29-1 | CSVEWDRGPWETQYF
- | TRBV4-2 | CASSPGTSGGAGETQYF
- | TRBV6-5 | CASNRGEGGYTF
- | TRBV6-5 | CASTPGALGETQYF
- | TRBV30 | CAWSLRTQSRNTIYF
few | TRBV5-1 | CASSQAPIAGVTDTQYF
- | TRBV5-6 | CASSFGTTYEQYF
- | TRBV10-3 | CASNQGGTEAFF
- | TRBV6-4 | CASSREGSYGYTF
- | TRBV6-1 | CASTGTGRSYEQYF
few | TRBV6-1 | CASSETEGSPLHF